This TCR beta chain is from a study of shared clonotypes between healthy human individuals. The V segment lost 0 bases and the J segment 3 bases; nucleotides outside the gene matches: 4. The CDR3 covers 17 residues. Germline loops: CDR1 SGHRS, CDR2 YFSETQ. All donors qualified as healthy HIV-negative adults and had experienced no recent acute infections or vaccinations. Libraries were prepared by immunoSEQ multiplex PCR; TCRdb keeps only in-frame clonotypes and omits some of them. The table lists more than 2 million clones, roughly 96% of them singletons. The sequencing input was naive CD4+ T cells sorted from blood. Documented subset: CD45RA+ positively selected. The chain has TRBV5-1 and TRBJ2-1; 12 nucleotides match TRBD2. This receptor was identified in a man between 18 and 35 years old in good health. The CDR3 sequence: CASSLALLAGGYNEQFF. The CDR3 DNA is TGCGCCAGCAGCTTGGCCCTACTAGCGGGGGGCTACAATGAGCAGTTCTTC.